The clone carrying this T cell receptor beta chain was counted a single time. The antigen remains undetermined. The data originate from a study of cytomegalovirus exposure and HLA in healthy donors. Findings and limits, study-wide: A highly shared variant cluster was judged a likely technical artifact. In a later analysis, a missense DCLRE1C variant was linked to TCR beta V- and J-gene trimming. Common viral pathogens seemed to be connected with several of the most significant clusters, according to a later analysis. Productive rates of about 87% or about 30% were seen for most TCR beta V segments in an earlier analysis.

13 Jbeta primers and 60 Vbeta primers were used for the PCR. Libraries were prepared by immunoSEQ multiplex PCR; TCRdb keeps only in-frame clonotypes and omits some of them. Of approximately 150,000 clones in the sample, roughly 76% are singletons; the top ten hold 4.9%. Trimming took 3 bases from V and 4 from J, leaving 10 bases between them. The germline V gene encodes CDR1 ENHRY and CDR2 SYGVKD. The CDR3 has 14 residues. The sample comprised PBMCs. This TCR was recovered from a woman under 30 in good health and CMV-seropositive. V usage is TRBV10-3 and J usage is TRBJ1-3; tentative D call: TRBD1 (6 bases). CDR3 protein: CAISESGAGNTIYF. CDR3 DNA sequence: TGTGCCATCAGTGAATCAGGGGCGGGAAACACCATATATTTT.